This TCR beta chain was recovered during a study of blood T cell repertoires in COVID-19. In the study overall: Sites across the United States, Italy and Spain contributed samples from acute and convalescent COVID-19. Nucleic acid was either cDNA or gDNA, and it came from T cells, B-cell-depleted T cells, or PBMCs.

As originally analysed: By means of reference gene primer amplification, nucleated cell counts were estimated. Data came from immunoSEQ multiplex PCR; TCRdb stores just in-frame clones and leaves some out. The DNA gave D and trimming, while V, J and clone size come from that table. The top ten hold about an eighth of the sample, which has about 36,000 clones, around four fifths seen once. Germline values: CDR1 MNHEY, CDR2 SVGEGT. The CDR3 runs 15 residues. The V and J ends lost 0 bases and 10 bases respectively, with 13 bases between them. The rearrangement joins TRBV6-2 or TRBV6-3 to TRBJ1-6; D gene ambiguous. The sequence was obtained from a human donor in a cohort sampled during active COVID-19. Sample: peripheral blood. CDR3 in amino acids: CASSYSRLRNSPLHF. CDR3 nucleotide sequence: TGTGCCAGCAGTTACTCGCGGTTGAGGAACTCACCCCTCCACTTT.